The T cell receptor (beta chain) under discussion was sequenced for a study of T cell repertoires in cytomegalovirus infection. Study in general: Matching HLA type, along with CMV infection, was indicated by public TCR beta signatures. Study-level points and caveats: The study identified carriers of CMV plus the relevant HLA from cumulative public TCR beta family frequency. Clonotype analysis showed dominance of the ex vivo response by HLA-C-restricted CMV-specific TCR beta clonotypes.

TCRdb processed the reads anew with MiXCR; each CDR3 protein has one entry. The sample contains 150,000 to 200,000 distinct CDR3 sequences, 28% of which appear only once. Details on this clonotype: The antigen is unknown.

The V end was cut by 3 bases, the J end by 5 bases, with 10 bases between. This CDR3 is 13 amino acids long. Germline V gives CDR1 KGHSH, CDR2 LQKENI. The clonotype was recovered from a human donor in good health (CMV status not recorded). Some clones in this sample may be carry-over from other donors' samples. The specimen sequenced was PBMCs. The rearrangement joins TRBV18 to TRBJ1-1; D not certain. The CDR3 region is CASSPTTRTEAFF. CDR3 bases: TGTGCCAGCTCACCCACGACGCGGACTGAAGCTTTCTTT.